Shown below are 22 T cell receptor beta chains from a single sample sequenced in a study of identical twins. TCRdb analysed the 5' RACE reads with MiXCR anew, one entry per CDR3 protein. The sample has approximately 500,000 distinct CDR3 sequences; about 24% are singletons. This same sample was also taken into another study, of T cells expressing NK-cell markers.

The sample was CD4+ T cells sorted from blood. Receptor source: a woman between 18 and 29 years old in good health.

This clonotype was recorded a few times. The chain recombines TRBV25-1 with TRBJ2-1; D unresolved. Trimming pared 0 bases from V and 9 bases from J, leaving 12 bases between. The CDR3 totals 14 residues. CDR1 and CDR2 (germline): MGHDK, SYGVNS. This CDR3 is CASSEYTQFLEQFF. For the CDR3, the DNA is TGTGCCAGCAGTGAATATACTCAATTTCTTGAGCAGTTCTTC.

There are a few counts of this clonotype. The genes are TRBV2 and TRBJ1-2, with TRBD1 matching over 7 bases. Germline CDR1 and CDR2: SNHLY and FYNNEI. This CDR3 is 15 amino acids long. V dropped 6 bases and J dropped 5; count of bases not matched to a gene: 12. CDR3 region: CASREGAGRSYGYTF. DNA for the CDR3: TGTGCCAGCAGGGAGGGGGCGGGACGTTCGTATGGCTACACCTTC.

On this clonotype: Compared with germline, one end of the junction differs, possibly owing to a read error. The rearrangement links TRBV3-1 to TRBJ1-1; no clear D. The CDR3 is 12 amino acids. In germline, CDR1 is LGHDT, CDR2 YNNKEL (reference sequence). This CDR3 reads CASSQEGRRLLF. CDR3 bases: TGTGCCAGCAGCCAAGAGGGCAGGAGGCTTCTCTTT.

The DNA of the CDR3 is TGTGCCAGCAGTGAATACGGGGGGCAGAAAGATACGCAGTATTTT. Translation gives CASSEYGGQKDTQYF. V usage is TRBV6-1 and J usage is TRBJ2-3, with D possibly matching TRBD2 (7 bases). The V end was cut by 2 bases, the J end by 5 bases, with 14 bases between. The CDR3 runs 15 residues. Germline V gene lookup returns CDR1 MNHNS and CDR2 SASEGT.

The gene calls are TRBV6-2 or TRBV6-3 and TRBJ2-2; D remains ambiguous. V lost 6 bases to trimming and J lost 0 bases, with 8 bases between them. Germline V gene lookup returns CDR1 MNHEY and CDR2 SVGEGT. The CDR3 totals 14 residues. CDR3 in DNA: TGTGCCAGCAGCCTACACGCGAACACCGGGGAGCTGTTTTTT. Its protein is CASSLHANTGELFF.

The CDR3 sequence is CSAIPGVNEQFF. The CDR3 nucleotides read TGCAGTGCTATACCGGGAGTTAATGAGCAGTTCTTC. The chain carries TRBV20-1 and TRBJ2-1; D possibly corresponds to TRBD2 (6 bases). This CDR3 is 12 amino acids long. Germline values: CDR1 DFQATT, CDR2 SNEGSKA (reference sequence). The V and J ends lost 4 bases and 7 bases respectively, with 11 bases between them.

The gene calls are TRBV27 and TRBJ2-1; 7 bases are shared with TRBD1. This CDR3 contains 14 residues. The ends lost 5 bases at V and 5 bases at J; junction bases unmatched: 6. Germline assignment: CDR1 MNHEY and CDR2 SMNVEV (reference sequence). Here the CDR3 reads CASSKTGLHNEQFF. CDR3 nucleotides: TGTGCCAGCAGTAAGACAGGGCTCCACAATGAGCAGTTCTTC.

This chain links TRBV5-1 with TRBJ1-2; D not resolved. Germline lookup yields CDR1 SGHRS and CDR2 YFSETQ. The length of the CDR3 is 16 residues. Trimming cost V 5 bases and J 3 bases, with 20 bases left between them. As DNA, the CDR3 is TGCGCCAGCAGAGGTGGAGGGCCCAGCTCCGACTATGGCTACACCTTC. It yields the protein CASRGGGPSSDYGYTF.

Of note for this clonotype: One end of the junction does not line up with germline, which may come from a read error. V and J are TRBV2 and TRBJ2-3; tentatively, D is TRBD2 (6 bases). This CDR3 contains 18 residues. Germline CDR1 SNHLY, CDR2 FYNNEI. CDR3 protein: CTSSSLWAWRDGTDTQYF. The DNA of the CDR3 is TGTACCAGCAGCTCGCTCTGGGCCTGGCGGGACGGCACAGATACGCAGTATTTT. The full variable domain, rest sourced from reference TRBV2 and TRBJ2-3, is EPEVTQTPSHQVTQMGQEVILRCVPISNHLYFYWYRQILGQKVEFLVSFYNNEISEKSEIFDDQFSVERPDGSNFTLKIRSTKLEDSAMYFCTSSSLWAWRDGTDTQYFGPGTRLTVL.

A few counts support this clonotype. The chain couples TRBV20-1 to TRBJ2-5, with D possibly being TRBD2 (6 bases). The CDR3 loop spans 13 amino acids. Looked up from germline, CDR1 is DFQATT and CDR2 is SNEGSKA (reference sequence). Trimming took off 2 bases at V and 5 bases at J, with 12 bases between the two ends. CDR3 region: CSARLGSGETQYF. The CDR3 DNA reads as TGCAGTGCTAGACTCGGAAGCGGGGAGACCCAGTACTTC.

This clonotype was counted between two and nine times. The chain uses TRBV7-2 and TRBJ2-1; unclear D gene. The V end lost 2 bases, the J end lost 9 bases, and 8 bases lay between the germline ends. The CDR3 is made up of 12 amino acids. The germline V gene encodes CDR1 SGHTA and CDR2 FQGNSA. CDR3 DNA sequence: TGTGCCAGCAGCTTATGGCACACTGAGCAGTTCTTC. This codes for CASSLWHTEQFF.

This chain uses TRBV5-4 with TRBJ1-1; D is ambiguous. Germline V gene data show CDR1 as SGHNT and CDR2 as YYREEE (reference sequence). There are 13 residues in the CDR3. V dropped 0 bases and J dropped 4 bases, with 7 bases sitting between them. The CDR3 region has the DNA TGTGCCAGCAGCTTGGCACAGCTCACTGAAGCTTTCTTT. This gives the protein CASSLAQLTEAFF.

CDR3 sequence (DNA): TGTGCCAGCAGTGCTTTGGTACGATCGAATGAGCAGTTCTTC. The encoded protein is CASSALVRSNEQFF. The chain carries TRBV6-1 and TRBJ2-1; D uncertain. The ends were cut back, 4 bases at V and 7 bases at J, with 14 bases in the middle. The germline CDR1 and CDR2 sequences are MNHNS and SASEGT. The CDR3 covers 14 residues.

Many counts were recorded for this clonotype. The CDR3 loop is CASSQDRTSGGNEQFF. The CDR3 DNA follows: TGTGCCAGCAGCCAAGATCGGACTAGCGGGGGGAATGAGCAGTTCTTC. V gene TRBV3-1 combines with J gene TRBJ2-1; 14 bases line up with TRBD2. The CDR3 totals 16 residues. V was clipped by 0 bases and J by 7 bases; unmatched bases: 2. Germline lookup yields CDR1 LGHDT and CDR2 YNNKEL (reference sequence).

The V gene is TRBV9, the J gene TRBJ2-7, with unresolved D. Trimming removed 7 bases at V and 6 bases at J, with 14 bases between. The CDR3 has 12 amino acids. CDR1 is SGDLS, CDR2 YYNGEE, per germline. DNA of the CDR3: TGTGCCAGCGCCCGTGGTGAGTCCGAGCAGTACTTC. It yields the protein CASARGESEQYF.

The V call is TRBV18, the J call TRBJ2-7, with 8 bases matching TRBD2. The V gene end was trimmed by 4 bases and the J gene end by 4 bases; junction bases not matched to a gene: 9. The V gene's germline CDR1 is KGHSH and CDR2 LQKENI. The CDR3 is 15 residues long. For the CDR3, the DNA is TGTGCCAGCTCACAGTCAGCGGGAGAGGGGTACGAGCAGTACTTC. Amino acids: CASSQSAGEGYEQYF.

CDR3 sequence (DNA): TGTGCCAGCAGTCGGACAGTCAGGGAGCAGTACTTC. Protein product: CASSRTVREQYF. V gene TRBV2 combines with J gene TRBJ2-7; a possible D gene is TRBD1 (6 bases). V was cut by 5 bases and J by 7 bases, with 12 bases left in between. The CDR3 runs 12 residues. Germline V lookup: CDR1 SNHLY, CDR2 FYNNEI.

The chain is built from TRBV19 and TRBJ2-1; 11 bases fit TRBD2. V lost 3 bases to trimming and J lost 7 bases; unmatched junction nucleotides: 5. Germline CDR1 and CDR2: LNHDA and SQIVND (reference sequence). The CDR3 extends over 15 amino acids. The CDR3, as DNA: TGTGCCAGTAGTATTACTAGCGGGAGCAGGAATGAGCAGTTCTTC. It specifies CASSITSGSRNEQFF. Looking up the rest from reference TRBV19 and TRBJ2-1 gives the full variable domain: DGGITQSPKYLFRKEGQNVTLSCEQNLNHDAMYWYRQDPGQGLRLIYYSQIVNDFQKGDIAEGYSVSREKKESFPLTVTSAQKNPTAFYLCASSITSGSRNEQFFGPGTRLTVL.

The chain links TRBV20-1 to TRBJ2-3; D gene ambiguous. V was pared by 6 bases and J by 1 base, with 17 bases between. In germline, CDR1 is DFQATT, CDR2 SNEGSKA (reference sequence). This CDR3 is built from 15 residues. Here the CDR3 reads CSANPTVKGTDTQYF. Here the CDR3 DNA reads TGCAGTGCCAATCCAACCGTAAAAGGCACAGATACGCAGTATTTT.

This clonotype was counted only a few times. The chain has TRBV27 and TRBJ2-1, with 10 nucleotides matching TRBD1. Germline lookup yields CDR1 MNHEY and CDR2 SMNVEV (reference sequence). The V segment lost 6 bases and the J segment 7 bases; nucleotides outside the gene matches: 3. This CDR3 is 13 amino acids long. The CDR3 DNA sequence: TGTGCCAGCAGGGGACAGGGGAGGAATGAGCAGTTCTTC. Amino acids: CASRGQGRNEQFF.

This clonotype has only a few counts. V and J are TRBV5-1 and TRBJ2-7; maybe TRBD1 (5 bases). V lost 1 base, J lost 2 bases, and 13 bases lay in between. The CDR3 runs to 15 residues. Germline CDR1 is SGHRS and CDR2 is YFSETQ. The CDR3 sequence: CASSLIEGAAYEQYF. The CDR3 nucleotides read TGCGCCAGCAGCTTGATAGAAGGGGCAGCCTACGAGCAGTACTTC.

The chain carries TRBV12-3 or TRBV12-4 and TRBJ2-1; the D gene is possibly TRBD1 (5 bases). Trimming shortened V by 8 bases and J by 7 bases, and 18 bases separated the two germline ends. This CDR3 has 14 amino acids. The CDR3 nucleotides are TGTGCCAGCGGAAAGGGGCTAGTTGGGAATGAGCAGTTCTTC. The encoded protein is CASGKGLVGNEQFF.